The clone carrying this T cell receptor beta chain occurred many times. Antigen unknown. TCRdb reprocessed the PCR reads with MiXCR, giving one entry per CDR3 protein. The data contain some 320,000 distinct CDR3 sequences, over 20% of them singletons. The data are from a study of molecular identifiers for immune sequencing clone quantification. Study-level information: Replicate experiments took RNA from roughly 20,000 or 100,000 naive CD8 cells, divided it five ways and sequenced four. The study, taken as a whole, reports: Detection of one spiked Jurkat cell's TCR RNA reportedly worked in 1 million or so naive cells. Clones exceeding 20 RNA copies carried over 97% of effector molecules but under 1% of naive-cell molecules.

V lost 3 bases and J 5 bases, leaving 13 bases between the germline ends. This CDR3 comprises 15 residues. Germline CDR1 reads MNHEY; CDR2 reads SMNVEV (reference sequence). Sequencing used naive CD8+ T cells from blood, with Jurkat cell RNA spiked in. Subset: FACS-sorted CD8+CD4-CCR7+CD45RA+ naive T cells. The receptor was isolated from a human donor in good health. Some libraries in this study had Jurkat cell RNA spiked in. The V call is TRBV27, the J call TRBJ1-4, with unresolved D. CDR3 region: CASSLWADQNEKLFF. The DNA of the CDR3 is TGTGCCAGCAGTTTGTGGGCTGACCAAAATGAAAAACTGTTTTTT. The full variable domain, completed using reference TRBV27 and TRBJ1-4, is EAQVTQNPRYLITVTGKKLTVTCSQNMNHEYMSWYRQDPGLGLRQIYYSMNVEVTDKGDVPEGYKVSRKEKRNFPLILESPSPNQTSLYFCASSLWADQNEKLFFGSGTQLSVL.